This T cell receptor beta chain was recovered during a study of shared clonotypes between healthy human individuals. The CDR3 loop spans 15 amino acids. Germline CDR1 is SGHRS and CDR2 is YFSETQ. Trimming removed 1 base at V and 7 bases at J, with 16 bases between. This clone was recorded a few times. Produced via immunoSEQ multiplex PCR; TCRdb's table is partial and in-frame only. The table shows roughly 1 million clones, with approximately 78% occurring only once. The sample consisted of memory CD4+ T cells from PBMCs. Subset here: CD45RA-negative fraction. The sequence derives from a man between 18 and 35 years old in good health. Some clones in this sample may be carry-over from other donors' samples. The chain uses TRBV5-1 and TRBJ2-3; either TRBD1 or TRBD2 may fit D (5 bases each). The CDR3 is CASSLRLGPPNTQYF. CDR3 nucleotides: TGCGCCAGCAGCTTGCGTTTGGGACCGCCAAATACGCAGTATTTT.